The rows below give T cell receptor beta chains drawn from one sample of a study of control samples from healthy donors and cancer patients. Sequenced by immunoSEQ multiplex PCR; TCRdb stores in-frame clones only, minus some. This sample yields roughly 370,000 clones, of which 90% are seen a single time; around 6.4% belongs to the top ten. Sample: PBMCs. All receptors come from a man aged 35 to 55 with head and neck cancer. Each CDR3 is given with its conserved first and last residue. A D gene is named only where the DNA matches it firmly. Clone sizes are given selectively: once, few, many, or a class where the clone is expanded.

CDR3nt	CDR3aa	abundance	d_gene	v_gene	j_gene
TGTGCTAGCAGCTTAGGGGGAGGGTACAATGAGCAGTTCTTC	CASSLGGGYNEQFF	once	NA	TRBV7-7	TRBJ2-1
TGTGCCAGCAGAACGTCCTACGAGCAGTACTTC	CASRTSYEQYF	NA	NA	TRBV6-5	TRBJ2-7
TGTGCCAGCAGCTCGCCATTAGGGGCGTACAATGAGCAGTTCTTC	CASSSPLGAYNEQFF	NA	NA	TRBV7-2	TRBJ2-1
TGTGCCCTAGACAGATCCCTAGGCAATGAGCAGTTCTTC	CALDRSLGNEQFF	NA	NA	TRBV30	TRBJ2-1
TGTGCCAGCAGCTTCCTCAGTGAAGCTTTCTTT	CASSFLSEAFF	NA	NA	TRBV11-2	TRBJ1-1
TGTGCCTGGGGAGGGGGAAGGGGTGAAGCTTTCTTT	CAWGGGRGEAFF	NA	NA	TRBV30	TRBJ1-1
TGTGCCATCAGTGGCCGGGACGCCTTCGACAATGAGCAGTTCTTC	CAISGRDAFDNEQFF	NA	NA	TRBV10-3	TRBJ2-1
TGTGCCAGCAGCTGGGGACAGGGAAACACTGAAGCTTTCTTT	CASSWGQGNTEAFF	NA	TRBD1	TRBV5-4	TRBJ1-1
TGCGCCAGCAGTGAGTCTGGGTCCGTGAACGAGCAGTACTTC	CASSESGSVNEQYF	NA	NA	TRBV10-1	TRBJ2-7
TGCGCCAGCAGCCTCCGGGACAGGGGCGCCTACGAGCAGTACTTC	CASSLRDRGAYEQYF	NA	TRBD1	TRBV10-2	TRBJ2-7
TGCAGCGTTGAACCACTCCAGGGACCGGACTACGAGCAGTACTTC	CSVEPLQGPDYEQYF	NA	NA	TRBV29-1	TRBJ2-7
TGTGCCAGCAGCTTAGGCAGGGGTGAGACCCAGTACTTC	CASSLGRGETQYF	NA	NA	TRBV7-3	TRBJ2-5
TGTGCCAGCAGTTTAATCGGGGGGGGATACAATGAGCAGTTCTTC	CASSLIGGGYNEQFF	NA	TRBD2	TRBV28	TRBJ2-1
TGTGCCAGCAGCTTGTGGCGACAGGGGGTTGAGCAGTACTTC	CASSLWRQGVEQYF	NA	TRBD1	TRBV5-5	TRBJ2-7
TGTGCCAGCAGCCCACGGGACAGGGTCTTTTCAGGGGAGACCCAGTACTTC	CASSPRDRVFSGETQYF	NA	TRBD1	TRBV5-6	TRBJ2-5
TGTGCCAGCAGTTATCTAGCGGGGGGGCCCCATGAGCAGTTCTTC	CASSYLAGGPHEQFF	NA	TRBD2	TRBV6-2/TRBV6-3	TRBJ2-1
TGTGCCAGCAGCCGCGGCCTCGGGGAGCTGTTTTTT	CASSRGLGELFF	NA	NA	TRBV27	TRBJ2-2
TGTGCCAGCAGCTTGGGGGCGGGTGGCGGATCGAACACTGAAGCTTTCTTT	CASSLGAGGGSNTEAFF	once	NA	TRBV5-4	TRBJ1-1
TGTGCCAGCAGCCCCAGCGGAAGCGGGACAGATACGCAGTATTTT	CASSPSGSGTDTQYF	NA	NA	TRBV7-9	TRBJ2-3
TGTGCCAGCTCACCAGAGCCTAGCGGGCTCTACGAGCAGTACTTC	CASSPEPSGLYEQYF	NA	TRBD2	TRBV18	TRBJ2-7
TGTGCCAGCAGCCAAGCGGACAGGGGGCATTACGAGCAGTACTTC	CASSQADRGHYEQYF	NA	TRBD1	TRBV3-1/TRBV3-2	TRBJ2-7
TGTGCCAGCTCACCGCACCGAGATCAGCCCCAGCATTTT	CASSPHRDQPQHF	few	NA	TRBV18	TRBJ1-5
TGTGCCAGCAGCCCAAGACAGGGATGGACTGAAGCTTTCTTT	CASSPRQGWTEAFF	once	TRBD1	TRBV6-6	TRBJ1-1
TGTGCCAGTAGTATACGCCCGTCGGCAGGGGGCTATGGCTACACCTTC	CASSIRPSAGGYGYTF	NA	TRBD1	TRBV19	TRBJ1-2
TGTGCCAGCAGTAACCGACAGATTAACTATGGCTACACCTTC	CASSNRQINYGYTF	NA	NA	TRBV6-5	TRBJ1-2
TGTGCCAGCGTAGGACTAGAATTTTATACGCAGTATTTT	CASVGLEFYTQYF	NA	TRBD2	TRBV28	TRBJ2-3
TGTGCCAGCAGCGCCGTAGCGGGAGGGTACACCGGGGAGCTGTTTTTT	CASSAVAGGYTGELFF	NA	TRBD2	TRBV7-6	TRBJ2-2
TGTGCCAGCAGTCCAAGACAGGACTATTCACCCCTCCACTTT	CASSPRQDYSPLHF	few	NA	TRBV27	TRBJ1-6
TGTGCCAGCAGATCACTAGCGGGAGAGAGTGAGCAGTTCTTC	CASRSLAGESEQFF	few	TRBD2	TRBV11-3	TRBJ2-1
TGTGCCAGCAGCCGCACTCCGACAGGGAAGAGCAATCAGCCCCAGCATTTT	CASSRTPTGKSNQPQHF	NA	TRBD1	TRBV28	TRBJ1-5
TGTGCCAGCAGTTACCCCCCCGGGGAGCTGTTTTTT	CASSYPPGELFF	NA	NA	TRBV6-6	TRBJ2-2
TGTGCCAGCAGCCAAGTGCCCGCGGACACCATATATTTT	CASSQVPADTIYF	NA	NA	TRBV3-1/TRBV3-2	TRBJ1-3
TGTGCCAGCAGCTTGCGGGGGCTAGGTTCCTACGAGCAGTACTTC	CASSLRGLGSYEQYF	NA	NA	TRBV11-3	TRBJ2-7
TGTGCCAGCAGCCAAGACGGGGCGAACCCAGCCGGGGAGCTGTTTTTT	CASSQDGANPAGELFF	NA	NA	TRBV3-1/TRBV3-2	TRBJ2-2
TGCGCCAGCAGCTTGGTAGTGGGGGACACAGATACGCAGTATTTT	CASSLVVGDTDTQYF	NA	NA	TRBV5-1	TRBJ2-3
TGTGCCAGCAGGATTAAACAGGGTTTGGACTATGGCTACACCTTC	CASRIKQGLDYGYTF	NA	NA	TRBV27	TRBJ1-2
TGTGCCAGCAGCCCTGGGACGGGTGGCTTGGGGGAGCAGTACTTC	CASSPGTGGLGEQYF	NA	NA	TRBV6-2/TRBV6-3	TRBJ2-7
TGTGCCATCAGTCGCGGGCGGGGACAGGGGGCAGAGACCCAGTACTTC	CAISRGRGQGAETQYF	NA	TRBD1	TRBV10-3	TRBJ2-5
TGTGCCAGCAGCCCCCCGGTCAATTCCCATGAGCAGTACTTC	CASSPPVNSHEQYF	NA	NA	TRBV7-9	TRBJ2-7
TGTGCCAGCAGCTCCGGGACAGGGGTATCCGGGGCCAACGTCCTGACTTTC	CASSSGTGVSGANVLTF	NA	TRBD1	TRBV28	TRBJ2-6
TGTGCCAGCAGCTCCTTCAAGGGACAAGGTTATGGCTACACCTTC	CASSSFKGQGYGYTF	NA	NA	TRBV7-9	TRBJ1-2
TGTGCCACCAGTGATTCCTCTAGCACAGATACGCAGTATTTT	CATSDSSSTDTQYF	NA	NA	TRBV24-1	TRBJ2-3
TGTGCCAGCAGCCTTGCCGTGGCAGGGGGCACTGGAAACACCATATATTTT	CASSLAVAGGTGNTIYF	NA	TRBD1	TRBV7-9	TRBJ1-3
TGTGCCAGCAGCCGTTTGGAAAACTATGGCTACACCTTC	CASSRLENYGYTF	NA	NA	TRBV4-2	TRBJ1-2
TGCAGCGTTGTCCCGGACAGACGCGGTGAAAAACTGTTTTTT	CSVVPDRRGEKLFF	NA	NA	TRBV29-1	TRBJ1-4
TGTGCCAGCAGCCAAGATACAGCAACTAATGAAAAACTGTTTTTT	CASSQDTATNEKLFF	NA	NA	TRBV4-2	TRBJ1-4
TGTGCCAGCAGCTCCGGACTTACCGGGGAGCTGTTTTTT	CASSSGLTGELFF	NA	NA	TRBV11-3	TRBJ2-2
TGTGCCAGCAGCGTGGACCGGGAGGACACCCTCCACTTT	CASSVDREDTLHF	NA	NA	TRBV9	TRBJ1-6
TGCGCCAGCAGCGTCGGCGGCAGCACCTTCTCTGGAAACACCATATATTTT	CASSVGGSTFSGNTIYF	NA	NA	TRBV5-1	TRBJ1-3